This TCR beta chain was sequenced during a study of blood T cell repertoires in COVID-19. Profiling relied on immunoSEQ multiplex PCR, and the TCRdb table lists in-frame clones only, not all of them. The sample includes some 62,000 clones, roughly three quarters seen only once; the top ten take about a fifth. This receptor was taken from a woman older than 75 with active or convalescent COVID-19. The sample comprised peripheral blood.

The CDR3 DNA is TGTGCCAGCAGTCCCCGGACAGGGAGGAACTATGGCTACACCTTC. Protein: CASSPRTGRNYGYTF. The chain links TRBV6-5 to TRBJ1-2; 8 positions agree with TRBD1. The length of the CDR3 is 15 residues. Trimming took 5 bases from V and 2 from J; bases not matched to a gene: 7. CDR1 and CDR2 from the germline V gene are MNHEY and SVGAGI.